These T cell receptor beta chains were read from a single sample in a study of blood T cell repertoires in COVID-19. Assay: immunoSEQ multiplex PCR; the TCRdb copy retains only in-frame clones and omits some. The table includes approximately 250,000 clones, approximately 80% detected once. The material sequenced was peripheral blood. These receptors all stem from a human donor in a cohort sampled during active COVID-19. CDR3s include the opening cysteine and the closing phenylalanine or tryptophan. Fields, in order: J gene, D gene, V gene, clone size, CDR3 protein, CDR3 DNA. A D gene is named only where the DNA matches it firmly. Size is omitted from some rows. Given values are once, few, many or a class for expanded clones.

TRBJ2-7	TRBD2	TRBV28	-	CASSSLAGGLYEQYF	TGTGCCAGCAGTTCCTTAGCGGGGGGCCTCTACGAGCAGTACTTC
TRBJ1-5	-	TRBV29-1	-	CSVDPGAGQPQHF	TGCAGCGTGGATCCAGGGGCCGGACAGCCCCAGCATTTT
TRBJ1-1	-	TRBV19	-	CASGYTEAFF	TGTGCCAGTGGCTACACTGAAGCTTTCTTT
TRBJ1-2	-	TRBV7-2	-	CASSLKGPLNYGYTF	TGTGCCAGCAGCTTAAAGGGGCCTCTTAACTATGGCTACACCTTC
TRBJ1-4	-	TRBV5-1	-	CASSFGSGIVEKLFF	TGCGCCAGCAGCTTCGGATCAGGGATCGTTGAAAAACTGTTTTTT
TRBJ1-6	-	TRBV2	-	CASTLPQTGLLNSPLHF	TGTGCCAGCACTCTACCGCAGACAGGCCTGCTTAATTCACCCCTCCACTTT
TRBJ2-7	TRBD1	TRBV6-5	-	CASVFSGQGFSEQYF	TGTGCCAGCGTTTTTAGTGGACAGGGTTTCTCCGAGCAGTACTTC
TRBJ2-7	-	TRBV12-2	-	CASRFNVEEISYEQYF	TGTGCAAGTCGCTTTAATGTCGAGGAAATCTCCTACGAGCAGTACTTC
TRBJ1-6	-	TRBV9	-	CASSERTESPLHF	TGTGCCAGCAGCGAAAGGACTGAGTCACCCCTCCACTTT
TRBJ2-7	-	TRBV3-1/TRBV3-2	-	CASSQPGDWQPDEQYF	TGTGCCAGCAGCCAGCCGGGGGACTGGCAGCCGGACGAGCAGTACTTC
TRBJ2-1	TRBD2	TRBV7-3	few	CASSFLPSGMNEQFF	TGTGCCAGCAGCTTCCTGCCTAGCGGGATGAATGAGCAGTTCTTC
TRBJ1-5	TRBD1	TRBV5-4	few	CASSLGDRAESQHF	TGTGCCAGCAGCTTGGGGGACAGGGCTGAATCCCAGCATTTT
TRBJ1-2	TRBD1	TRBV2	-	CASSEAGQGGIQVNYGYTF	TGTGCCAGCAGTGAAGCAGGACAGGGGGGCATTCAAGTTAACTATGGCTACACCTTC
TRBJ2-5	-	TRBV18	-	CASSLLGETQYF	TGTGCCAGCTCACTTCTCGGAGAGACCCAGTACTTC
TRBJ1-5	-	TRBV7-2	-	CASSRDYGGAQPQHF	TGTGCCAGCAGCCGGGACTATGGCGGCGCGCAGCCCCAGCATTTT
TRBJ2-1	TRBD1	TRBV28	-	CASSSPGQGIFGAYNEQFF	TGTGCCAGCAGTTCTCCGGGACAGGGTATTTTCGGGGCCTACAATGAGCAGTTCTTC
TRBJ2-1	-	TRBV19	-	CASKLDRLNNEQFF	TGTGCCAGCAAGCTGGACAGACTGAACAATGAGCAGTTCTTC
TRBJ2-5	-	TRBV11-2	-	CASSQFRGAEGETQYF	TGTGCCAGCAGCCAGTTCCGGGGGGCCGAAGGAGAGACCCAGTACTTC
TRBJ2-7	-	TRBV7-8	-	CASSGRDSPYEQYF	TGTGCCAGCAGCGGGCGGGACAGTCCCTACGAGCAGTACTTC
TRBJ1-4	TRBD1	TRBV18	medium-sized	CASSPIPVTGGASEKKLFF	TGTGCCAGCTCACCAATTCCGGTGACAGGGGGCGCGAGCGAAAAAAAACTGTTTTTT
TRBJ2-2	-	TRBV7-2	-	CASSPFPTANTGELFF	TGTGCCAGCAGCCCATTCCCGACAGCGAACACCGGGGAGCTGTTTTTT
TRBJ2-5	TRBD2	TRBV3-1/TRBV3-2	-	CASSQHPGGVQETQYF	TGTGCCAGCAGCCAACACCCGGGAGGGGTACAAGAGACCCAGTACTTC
TRBJ2-1	-	TRBV7-6	-	CASSAGGVAVF	TGTGCCAGCAGCGCGGGTGGGGTAGCTGTCTTC
TRBJ2-2	TRBD2	TRBV5-5	-	CASSQQREGHGELFF	TGTGCCAGCAGCCAACAGCGGGAGGGCCATGGGGAGCTGTTTTTT
TRBJ2-1	TRBD1	TRBV29-1	-	CSSIRPDREAEQFF	TGCAGCTCGATCCGCCCGGACAGGGAGGCTGAGCAGTTCTTC
TRBJ1-4	TRBD1	TRBV5-4	-	CASSSPGQGMLTEKLFF	TGTGCCAGCAGCTCACCGGGACAGGGGATGTTAACGGAAAAACTGTTTTTT
TRBJ2-3	-	TRBV4-2	once	CASSQELPGLRDTQYF	TGTGCCAGCAGCCAAGAATTGCCGGGACTGAGGGATACGCAGTATTTT
TRBJ2-1	TRBD2	TRBV19	-	CASSIILLLAGWRSEQFF	TGTGCCAGTAGTATTATCTTATTACTAGCGGGATGGAGGAGTGAGCAGTTCTTC
TRBJ1-6	-	TRBV4-2	-	CASSQDMAAHSPLHF	TGTGCCAGCAGCCAAGATATGGCCGCCCATTCACCCCTCCACTTT
TRBJ2-2	TRBD1	TRBV5-1	few	CASSPRTGVDIGELFF	TGCGCCAGCAGCCCTCGGACAGGGGTAGATATCGGGGAGCTGTTTTTT
TRBJ2-1	-	TRBV19	once	CASKALGLNEQFF	TGTGCCAGTAAGGCCCTGGGGCTCAATGAGCAGTTCTTC
TRBJ1-1	-	TRBV6-5	-	CASSPRQHGDTEAFF	TGTGCCAGCAGTCCTCGGCAACACGGGGACACTGAAGCTTTCTTT
TRBJ2-5	TRBD2	TRBV20-1	-	CSASRGREGMKETQYF	TGCAGTGCTAGTCGGGGGCGGGAGGGGATGAAAGAGACCCAGTACTTC
TRBJ2-1	TRBD1	TRBV28	-	CASSPRGQGSNEQFF	TGTGCCAGCAGCCCCCGGGGACAGGGGTCCAATGAGCAGTTCTTC
TRBJ1-1	TRBD1	TRBV19	-	CASRRPTGGRNTEAFF	TGTGCCAGTAGGAGGCCGACAGGGGGCCGGAACACTGAAGCTTTCTTT
TRBJ1-1	-	TRBV11-2	-	CASSLGRRRGNTEAFF	TGTGCCAGCAGCTTAGGGCGGCGTAGGGGGAACACTGAAGCTTTCTTT
TRBJ1-1	TRBD1	TRBV18	-	CASVTGTGSTEAFF	TGTGCCAGCGTAACCGGGACAGGGAGCACTGAAGCTTTCTTT
TRBJ1-4	-	TRBV10-2	once	CASRAVNEKLFF	TGCGCCAGCAGGGCAGTAAATGAAAAACTGTTTTTT
TRBJ1-1	-	TRBV5-1	-	CASSPGGFMVNTEAFF	TGCGCCAGCAGCCCCGGGGGGTTTATGGTGAACACTGAAGCTTTCTTT
TRBJ2-3	-	TRBV5-1	once	CASSPESGTDTQYF	TGCGCCAGCAGCCCGGAGTCTGGCACAGATACGCAGTATTTT
TRBJ2-7	-	TRBV5-5	few	CASSSPGDLAYEQYF	TGTGCCAGCAGCTCCCCAGGGGACCTCGCCTACGAGCAGTACTTC
TRBJ1-2	TRBD1	TRBV6-6	few	CASSPGTGDLF	TGTGCCAGCAGTCCCGGGACAGGGGACCTCTTC
TRBJ1-4	TRBD1	TRBV19	-	CASRDRGRFEKLFF	TGTGCCAGTAGAGACAGGGGGCGCTTTGAAAAACTGTTTTTT
TRBJ2-5	-	TRBV5-1	-	CASSPALGGRETQYF	TGCGCCAGCAGCCCCGCTTTGGGGGGGCGAGAGACCCAGTACTTC
TRBJ2-6	-	TRBV19	-	CASSIRISGANVLTF	TGTGCCAGTAGTATTAGAATCTCTGGGGCCAACGTCCTGACTTTC
TRBJ2-2	-	TRBV27	-	CASSSYTGELFF	TGTGCCAGCAGTTCGTACACCGGGGAGCTGTTTTTT
TRBJ1-5	-	TRBV6-2/TRBV6-3	-	CASSYPFQPQHF	TGTGCCAGCAGTTATCCTTTTCAGCCCCAGCATTTT
TRBJ2-3	-	TRBV25-1	-	CASSGFVLAGQYF	TGTGCCAGCAGTGGTTTTGTACTAGCAGGGCAGTATTTT
TRBJ2-4	-	TRBV16	-	CASSLGAQKNIQYF	TGTGCCAGCAGCCTGGGGGCCCAGAAAAACATTCAGTACTTC
TRBJ1-6	TRBD1	TRBV28	-	CASRITGVFSPLHF	TGTGCCAGCAGAATCACAGGGGTATTCTCACCCCTCCACTTT